A selection of T cell receptor beta chains follows, all from one sample in a study of human T cells and chemical hapten exposure. TCRdb itself ran the RACE reads through MiXCR, one entry per CDR3 protein. The data hold approximately 260,000 distinct CDR3 sequences, with roughly 8% observed a single time. The material was whole blood, obtained in connection with sensitization to the hapten diphenylcyclopropenone (DPC). The receptor source for this set is a man aged 18 to 35 with alopecia areata. Some clones in this sample may be carry-over from other donors' samples. The CDR3 runs from the conserved cysteine through the conserved F or W. Each record gives: clone size, V gene, J gene, D gene, CDR3 DNA, CDR3 protein. The D gene is left open where the match is weak. A clone size is listed for some rows: how often the clone was seen (once, few, many), or a class if it is expanded.

>few|TRBV24-1|TRBJ2-1|TRBD1
TGTGCCACCAGTGATCGAAGACAGGGCGTCGATGAGCAGTTCTTC
CATSDRRQGVDEQFF
>few|TRBV7-2|TRBJ2-1|NA
TGTGCCAGCAGCTCGAAGACTAGTTTCGGACGGACTCAGTTCTTC
CASSSKTSFGRTQFF
>few|TRBV20-1|TRBJ2-5|NA
TGCAGTGCTAGAGATCCCAGGGGTCCACAAGAGACCCAGTACTTC
CSARDPRGPQETQYF
>many|TRBV10-3|TRBJ1-3|NA
TGTGCCATCAGTGAGGGGTCAGGACGAGATTCTGGAAACACCATATATTTT
CAISEGSGRDSGNTIYF
>NA|TRBV10-2|TRBJ2-3|NA
TGCGCCAGCAGACCAGCGCCCTCATTTCCCACATATACGCAGTATTTT
CASRPAPSFPTYTQYF
>few|TRBV6-5|TRBJ2-3|NA
TGTGCCAGCAGTTACTCGAGTTCCATACGCACAGATACGCAGTATTTT
CASSYSSSIRTDTQYF
>NA|TRBV4-3|TRBJ1-5|NA
TGCGCCAGCAGCCACCGCCTCGGGGAGATGTCGCCCCAGCATTTT
CASSHRLGEMSPQHF
>NA|TRBV5-4|TRBJ1-1|NA
TGTGCCAGCAGCTTAGTGGGGGGAATCTTCACTGAATCTTTCTTT
CASSLVGGIFTESFF
>many|TRBV29-1|TRBJ2-5|TRBD1
TGCAGCGTTGATAAAGGGACAGCCACCGGGACCCAGTACTTC
CSVDKGTATGTQYF
>NA|TRBV6-2/TRBV6-3|TRBJ2-3|NA
TGTGCCAGCAGTTCACCGGGACTCACAGATACGCAGTATTTT
CASSSPGLTDTQYF
>NA|TRBV4-3|TRBJ2-2|NA
TGCGCCAGCAGAGAAGACAAGAACACCGGGGAGCTGTTTTTT
CASREDKNTGELFF
>NA|TRBV20-1|TRBJ2-7|TRBD2
TGCAGTGCGCCGGGAGGGGGGCCTCTCTCCTACGAGCAGTACTTC
CSAPGGGPLSYEQYF
>many|TRBV9|TRBJ1-2|NA
TGTGCCAGCAGCATGGGGGCATATGGCTACACCTTC
CASSMGAYGYTF
>NA|TRBV20-1|TRBJ1-2|NA
TGCAGTGCTGGAGGGGGGGCACAAGGCTACACCTTC
CSAGGGAQGYTF
>many|TRBV29-1|TRBJ2-1|NA
TGCAGCCTATTTCGACAGGACCTCTACAATGAGCAGTTCTTC
CSLFRQDLYNEQFF
>many|TRBV28|TRBJ1-5|TRBD1
TGTGCCAGCAGCGCCTGGACAGGGGGCCCGTATCAGCCCCAGCATTTT
CASSAWTGGPYQPQHF
>NA|TRBV6-2/TRBV6-3|TRBJ1-5|NA
TGTGCCAGCAGTTACTCGATGGGGGCGAACAATCAGCCCCAGCATTTT
CASSYSMGANNQPQHF
>few|TRBV10-3|TRBJ1-5|NA
TGTGCCACCACGAAGGGACCGGGGGACCAGCCCCAGCATTTT
CATTKGPGDQPQHF
>NA|TRBV25-1|TRBJ2-1|NA
TGTGCCAGCAGTGAATCTAGTGGGGGGAGATTCAATGAGCAGTTCTTC
CASSESSGGRFNEQFF
>NA|TRBV6-2/TRBV6-3|TRBJ2-3|TRBD2
TGTGCCAGCAGTGCCCCCGGGACTAGCGGGGTGAAGGGTAGCACAGATACGCAGTATTTT
CASSAPGTSGVKGSTDTQYF
>NA|TRBV6-2/TRBV6-3|TRBJ1-5|TRBD1
TGTGCCAGCAGTCGATTTCCGGGACAGGGACTCGATCAGCCCCAGCATTTT
CASSRFPGQGLDQPQHF
>NA|TRBV6-1|TRBJ2-5|NA
TGTGCCAGCAGTGAAGCGTACAACCAAGAGACCCAGTACTTC
CASSEAYNQETQYF
>many|TRBV5-4|TRBJ2-1|TRBD2
TGTGCCAGCAGCTCTCTAGCGGGGGGGCACTACAATGAGCAGTTCTTC
CASSSLAGGHYNEQFF
>NA|TRBV7-2|TRBJ2-3|NA
TGTGCCAGCAGCTTAGATAAGCTCGATACGCAGTATTTT
CASSLDKLDTQYF
>few|TRBV5-1|TRBJ2-1|NA
TGCGCCAGCAGCTTGGCCGCGGCCCGGCCCCTGAAGTTCTTC
CASSLAAARPLKFF
>few|TRBV20-1|TRBJ1-5|TRBD1
TGCAGTGCTCACAGGGGAGGTCAGCCCCAGCATTTT
CSAHRGGQPQHF
>NA|TRBV5-5|TRBJ2-5|NA
TGTGCCAGCTTCCCGGGGGCAATGGTAGAGACCCAGTACTTC
CASFPGAMVETQYF
>few|TRBV14|TRBJ2-5|NA
TGTGCCAGCAGCCAAAGATTTATGGGTCGGGAGACCCAGTACTTC
CASSQRFMGRETQYF
>NA|TRBV12-3/TRBV12-4|TRBJ1-1|NA
TGTGCCAGCAGTTTCGTGGGGTACACTGAAGCTTTCTTT
CASSFVGYTEAFF
>many|TRBV15|TRBJ1-1|NA
TGTGCCACCAGCAGAGTCGGTAAAGGGGGGAACACTGAAGCTTTCTTT
CATSRVGKGGNTEAFF
>NA|TRBV20-1|TRBJ1-6|TRBD1
TGCAGTGCTAGGAGTAAAGGAGGGGGCATGACACCCCTCCACTTT
CSARSKGGGMTPLHF
>few|TRBV7-9|TRBJ1-6|NA
TGTGCCAGCAGCTTAAGGCGGGGGGGCTTTGATTCACCCCTCCACTTT
CASSLRRGGFDSPLHF
>NA|TRBV6-5|TRBJ2-1|NA
TGTGCCAGCAGTTCTGGGACTCACAATGAGCAGTTCTTC
CASSSGTHNEQFF
>many|TRBV7-9|TRBJ1-2|TRBD1
TGTGCCAGCAGCTTTCAACAGGGGGCGAGTGGCTACACCTTC
CASSFQQGASGYTF
>NA|TRBV12-3/TRBV12-4|TRBJ1-2|TRBD1
TGTGCCAGCAGTTTCCGGGACAGTCCTCTTGGCTACACCTTC
CASSFRDSPLGYTF
>many|TRBV29-1|TRBJ1-6|TRBD1
TGCAGCGTTCGTCCGGGACAGGGTAATTCACCCCTCCACTTT
CSVRPGQGNSPLHF
>few|TRBV7-9|TRBJ1-2|NA
TGTGCCAGCAGCTTAGCCGGGATCTATGGCTACACCTTC
CASSLAGIYGYTF
>many|TRBV28|TRBJ1-2|NA
TGTGCCAGCACTAATCTCGGCTATGGCTACACCTTC
CASTNLGYGYTF
>few|TRBV6-6|TRBJ2-4|NA
TGTGCCAGCAGTTACTCTTACAGAAAAGCCAAAAACATTCAGTACTTC
CASSYSYRKAKNIQYF
>once|TRBV6-2/TRBV6-3|TRBJ2-2|NA
TGTGTCAGCTTGGACAAGGGGGTCGGGGAGCTGTTTTTT
CVSLDKGVGELFF